Listed here are 3 T cell receptor beta chains from one sample, sequenced in a study of CXCR3-negative and CXCR3-positive naive CD8 T cells. Study results and limitations: TRB CDR3s of CXCR3-positive naive cells were more hydrophobic than those of CXCR3-negative naive cells.

With UMI labels, 5' RACE was used to prepare the TRB cDNA libraries. TCRdb processed the 5' RACE reads again and assigns one entry to each CDR3 protein, with no DNA. Listed are 85,000 to 130,000 distinct CDR3 sequences; 0.35% to 0.4% falls within the top ten. These TCRs' antigens remain unknown. The sequenced material came from naive CXCR3+ CD8+ T cells from blood. Subset specified: CD45RO-CCR7+CD27+CD95- naive CD8+ T cells expressing CXCR3 (TNR3+). These receptors were taken from a human donor in good health. Some clones in this sample may be carry-over from other donors' samples.

V and J are TRBV12-3 or TRBV12-4 and TRBJ1-1. This CDR3 comprises 15 residues. This CDR3 is CASSPASVMNTEAFF.

This chain links TRBV12-3 or TRBV12-4 with TRBJ1-1. The CDR3 length is 15 residues. The CDR3 here is CASSLTRTMNTEAFF.

The V call is TRBV2, the J call TRBJ2-7; TCRdb lists TRBD2, though no DNA is available to test this call. This CDR3 contains 14 residues. Germline-derived CDR1 and CDR2 are SNHLY and FYNNEI. CDR3 sequence: CASSERDYSYEQYF.